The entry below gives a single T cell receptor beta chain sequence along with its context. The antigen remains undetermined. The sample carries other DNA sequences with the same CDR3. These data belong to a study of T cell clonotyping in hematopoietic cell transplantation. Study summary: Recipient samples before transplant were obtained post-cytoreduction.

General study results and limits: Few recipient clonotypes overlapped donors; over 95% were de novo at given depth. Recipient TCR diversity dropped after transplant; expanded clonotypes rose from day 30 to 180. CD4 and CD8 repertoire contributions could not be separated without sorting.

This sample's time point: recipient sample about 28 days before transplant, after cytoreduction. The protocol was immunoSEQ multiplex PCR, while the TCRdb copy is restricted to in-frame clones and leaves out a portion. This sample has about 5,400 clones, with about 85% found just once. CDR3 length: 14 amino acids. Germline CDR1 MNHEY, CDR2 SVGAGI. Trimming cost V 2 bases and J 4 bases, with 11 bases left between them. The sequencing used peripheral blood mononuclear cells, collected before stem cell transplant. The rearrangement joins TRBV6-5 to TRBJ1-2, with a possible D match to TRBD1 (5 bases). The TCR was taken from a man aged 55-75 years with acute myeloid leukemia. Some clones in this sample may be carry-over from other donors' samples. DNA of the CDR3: TGTGCCAGCAGTTACAGGGGAGTGGGCTATGGCTACACCTTC. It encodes CASSYRGVGYGYTF.